This T cell receptor (beta chain) was profiled in a study of T-cell memory formation after mild COVID-19. Findings of the study overall: Pre-infection memory carried some responding clones, suggesting that cross-reactive memory joined.

TCRdb ran MiXCR on the 5' RACE reads and lists one entry per CDR3 protein. The sample lists a few hundred thousand distinct CDR3 sequences, under 30% occurring once. Of note for this clonotype: The antigen remains undetermined.

There are 13 residues in the CDR3. V lost 6 bases, J lost 7 bases, and 15 bases lay in between. The specimen sequenced was PBMCs or a T cell subset sorted from them (not recorded which). The V call is TRBV12-3 or TRBV12-4, the J call TRBJ2-5, with D perhaps given as TRBD1 or TRBD2 (5 bases each). This receptor was obtained from an adult woman who had mild COVID-19 (a few samples of this study predate the infection). Cell type and time point are not known. Here the CDR3 reads CASRGRSGWTQYF. In DNA form, the CDR3 reads TGTGCCAGCAGGGGACGGTCCGGGTGGACCCAGTACTTC.